A selection of T cell receptor beta chains follows, all from one sample in a study of PD-1 blockade in classical Hodgkin lymphoma. Sequenced by immunoSEQ multiplex PCR; TCRdb stores in-frame clones only, minus some. The sample carries about 20,000 clones, about 80% recorded once. Sequenced here: peripheral blood mononuclear cells (PBMCs), sampled before the fourth cycle of nivolumab. Receptor source: a human donor with classical Hodgkin lymphoma. CDR3s leave out the opening cysteine and the closing phenylalanine or tryptophan. The order of the fields is V gene, J gene, CDR3 protein.

TRBV29-1	TRBJ2-2	SVGRTGNTGELF
TRBV27	TRBJ1-5	ASSLTGLYQPQH
TRBV4-3	TRBJ1-1	ASSQDKGPRETEAF
TRBV5-1	TRBJ2-7	ASSLAGVYEQY
TRBV6-5	TRBJ1-5	ASRDRVNSNQPQH
TRBV4-2	TRBJ2-3	ASSLSGAGGGDTQY
TRBV28	TRBJ2-5	ASSLVSSYDQETQY
TRBV9	TRBJ1-2	ASSVRPLTGDYGYT
TRBV6-5	TRBJ2-5	ASSYSSRGTQY
TRBV5-6	TRBJ2-7	ASSLASTPVGPEEQY
TRBV29-1	TRBJ1-2	SVGSSRGLGYT
TRBV15	TRBJ1-2	ATSRDPSSARAAGYT
TRBV7-6	TRBJ2-2	ASSAVTVLKRELF
TRBV7-8	TRBJ2-7	ASSSLRGTYEQY
TRBV7-2	TRBJ2-1	ASSSSRGYEQF
TRBV27	TRBJ1-1	ASSLRLGGGTEAF
TRBV7-9	TRBJ2-1	ASSPWTYNEQF